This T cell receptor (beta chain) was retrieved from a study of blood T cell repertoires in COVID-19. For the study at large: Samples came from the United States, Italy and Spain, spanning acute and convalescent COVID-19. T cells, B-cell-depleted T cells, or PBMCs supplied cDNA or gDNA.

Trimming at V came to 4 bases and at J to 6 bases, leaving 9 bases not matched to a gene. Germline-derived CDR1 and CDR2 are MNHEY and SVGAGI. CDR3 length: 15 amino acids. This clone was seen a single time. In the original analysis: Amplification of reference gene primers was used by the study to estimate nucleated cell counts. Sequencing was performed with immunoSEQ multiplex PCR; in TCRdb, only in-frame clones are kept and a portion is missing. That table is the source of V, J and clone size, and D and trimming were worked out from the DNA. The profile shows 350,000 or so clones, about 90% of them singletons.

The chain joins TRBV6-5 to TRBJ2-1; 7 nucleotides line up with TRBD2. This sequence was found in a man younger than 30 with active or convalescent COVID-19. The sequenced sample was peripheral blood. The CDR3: CASSSLAPGPNEQFF. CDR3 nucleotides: TGTGCCAGCAGTTCACTAGCGCCTGGCCCCAATGAGCAGTTCTTC.